The rows below give T cell receptor beta chains drawn from one sample of a study of CD8+ T cells in alopecia areata. The table came from immunoSEQ multiplex PCR; TCRdb's copy has only in-frame clones and leaves some out. The table lists approximately 190,000 clones, roughly 64% of them singletons. The material sequenced was CD4+ T cells sorted from blood, taken at week 24, from a patient treated with tofacitinib. The source is a human donor with alopecia areata. Both conserved end residues are part of each CDR3. The order of the fields is clone size, J gene, V gene, D gene, CDR3 DNA, CDR3 protein. The D gene is left open where the match is weak. Clone sizes are given selectively: once, few, many, or a class where the clone is expanded.

clone size: few; J gene: TRBJ1-1; V gene: TRBV28; D gene: NA; CDR3 DNA: TGTGCCAGCAGTTTAGTGGGGGCGAACACTGAAGCTTTCTTT; CDR3 protein: CASSLVGANTEAFF
clone size: NA; J gene: TRBJ1-1; V gene: TRBV9; D gene: NA; CDR3 DNA: TGTGCCAGCAGCGTAGAAAGGGGTACTGAAGCTTTCTTT; CDR3 protein: CASSVERGTEAFF
clone size: NA; J gene: TRBJ1-5; V gene: TRBV11-2; D gene: NA; CDR3 DNA: TGTGCCAGCAGCCAGGCGGGACCCAATCAGCCCCAGCATTTT; CDR3 protein: CASSQAGPNQPQHF
clone size: NA; J gene: TRBJ2-2; V gene: TRBV14; D gene: NA; CDR3 DNA: TGTGCCAGCAGCCGGGAGAAGGGCACCGGGGAGCTGTTTTTT; CDR3 protein: CASSREKGTGELFF
clone size: NA; J gene: TRBJ2-5; V gene: TRBV18; D gene: TRBD1; CDR3 DNA: TGTGCCAGCTCACCGGGACAGGGGATCGAGACCCAGTACTTC; CDR3 protein: CASSPGQGIETQYF
clone size: NA; J gene: TRBJ2-1; V gene: TRBV30; D gene: NA; CDR3 DNA: TGTGCCTGGAGTGTACAAGGAGGTAGGGTCAATGAGCAGTTCTTC; CDR3 protein: CAWSVQGGRVNEQFF
clone size: NA; J gene: TRBJ2-3; V gene: TRBV19; D gene: TRBD2; CDR3 DNA: TGTGCCAGTAGTAGACTAGCGGGGTACGCAGATACGCAGTATTTT; CDR3 protein: CASSRLAGYADTQYF
clone size: NA; J gene: TRBJ1-5; V gene: TRBV29-1; D gene: NA; CDR3 DNA: TGCAGCGTTGGGCGGCATAGCAATCAGCCCCAGCATTTT; CDR3 protein: CSVGRHSNQPQHF
clone size: NA; J gene: TRBJ2-4; V gene: TRBV29-1; D gene: NA; CDR3 DNA: TGCAGCGCTGCGACGGACAACAAAAACATTCAGTACTTC; CDR3 protein: CSAATDNKNIQYF
clone size: many; J gene: TRBJ2-1; V gene: TRBV14; D gene: TRBD2; CDR3 DNA: TGTGCCAGCAGCCAAGGCGTACCTAGCGGGCCGTTGGTGCAGTTCTTC; CDR3 protein: CASSQGVPSGPLVQFF
clone size: NA; J gene: TRBJ1-1; V gene: TRBV6-5; D gene: TRBD1; CDR3 DNA: TGTGCCAGCAGCCCCGGCGTGCGACAGGGAGCTGAAGCTTTCTTT; CDR3 protein: CASSPGVRQGAEAFF
clone size: NA; J gene: TRBJ2-1; V gene: TRBV27; D gene: TRBD1; CDR3 DNA: TGTGCCAGCAGTCCAGCGGCGCAGAGGGGGCGTGATCCGTTCTTC; CDR3 protein: CASSPAAQRGRDPFF
clone size: few; J gene: TRBJ1-1; V gene: TRBV29-1; D gene: NA; CDR3 DNA: TGCAGCGTTGACAGGAACACTGAAGCTTTCTTT; CDR3 protein: CSVDRNTEAFF
clone size: NA; J gene: TRBJ1-2; V gene: TRBV29-1; D gene: NA; CDR3 DNA: TGCAGCGCGGACATCGACTATGGCTACACCTTC; CDR3 protein: CSADIDYGYTF
clone size: NA; J gene: TRBJ1-6; V gene: TRBV5-1; D gene: NA; CDR3 DNA: TGCGCCAGCAGCTTGCGGCAGGGAGAGTCACCCCTCCACTTT; CDR3 protein: CASSLRQGESPLHF
clone size: few; J gene: TRBJ2-1; V gene: TRBV7-9; D gene: TRBD1; CDR3 DNA: TGTGCCAGCAGCCCTGGACAGGGGAACAATGAGCAGTTCTTC; CDR3 protein: CASSPGQGNNEQFF
clone size: NA; J gene: TRBJ2-7; V gene: TRBV2; D gene: NA; CDR3 DNA: TGTGCCACGGGACAAAGCTCCTACGAGCAGTACTTC; CDR3 protein: CATGQSSYEQYF
clone size: few; J gene: TRBJ1-1; V gene: TRBV5-1; D gene: NA; CDR3 DNA: TGCGCCAGCAGCTTGGGACAGACTGAAGCTTTCTTT; CDR3 protein: CASSLGQTEAFF
clone size: NA; J gene: TRBJ1-2; V gene: TRBV5-1; D gene: NA; CDR3 DNA: TGCGCCAGCAGCGTGACAGGAACTACCAACTATGGCTACACCTTC; CDR3 protein: CASSVTGTTNYGYTF
clone size: NA; J gene: TRBJ1-1; V gene: TRBV5-1; D gene: NA; CDR3 DNA: TGCGCCAGCAGCTTCGTCGAGAACACTGAAGCTTTCTTT; CDR3 protein: CASSFVENTEAFF
clone size: NA; J gene: TRBJ2-7; V gene: TRBV7-9; D gene: TRBD1; CDR3 DNA: TGTGCCAGCAGCCGGACAGGAGGCCCCTACGAGCAGTACTTC; CDR3 protein: CASSRTGGPYEQYF
clone size: once; J gene: TRBJ2-1; V gene: TRBV5-1; D gene: NA; CDR3 DNA: TGCGCCAGCAGCCCGCTGGGAACAGGGCACAATGAGCAGTTCTTC; CDR3 protein: CASSPLGTGHNEQFF
clone size: few; J gene: TRBJ1-1; V gene: TRBV7-3; D gene: NA; CDR3 DNA: TGTGCCAGCAGCTCTGGGCCGTACACTGAAGCTTTCTTT; CDR3 protein: CASSSGPYTEAFF
clone size: once; J gene: TRBJ1-4; V gene: TRBV28; D gene: NA; CDR3 DNA: TGTGCCAGCAGCCTCGGGACTGTGGAAAAACTGTTTTTT; CDR3 protein: CASSLGTVEKLFF
clone size: NA; J gene: TRBJ1-2; V gene: TRBV6-5; D gene: NA; CDR3 DNA: TGTGCCAGCAGTTACTCGATCCAACTCAACTATGGCTACACCTTC; CDR3 protein: CASSYSIQLNYGYTF
clone size: NA; J gene: TRBJ1-1; V gene: TRBV19; D gene: NA; CDR3 DNA: TGTGCCAGTAGGAAGGGAGGGACTGAAGCTTTCTTT; CDR3 protein: CASRKGGTEAFF
clone size: NA; J gene: TRBJ1-1; V gene: TRBV25-1; D gene: TRBD1; CDR3 DNA: TGTGCCAGCAGTTTCGGGACAGGGGGTACTGAAGCTTTCTTT; CDR3 protein: CASSFGTGGTEAFF
clone size: few; J gene: TRBJ1-4; V gene: TRBV9; D gene: TRBD1; CDR3 DNA: TGTGCCAGCAGCGCTAGCCTTTATCTCGACAGGGGCAATGAAAAACTGTTTTTT; CDR3 protein: CASSASLYLDRGNEKLFF
clone size: once; J gene: TRBJ1-5; V gene: TRBV4-2; D gene: NA; CDR3 DNA: TGTGCCAGCAGCCAAGATAGCGGCAATCAGCCCCAGCATTTT; CDR3 protein: CASSQDSGNQPQHF
clone size: NA; J gene: TRBJ2-3; V gene: TRBV4-3; D gene: NA; CDR3 DNA: TGCGCCAGCAGCCGCCATAAAGGCAGAGCAACAGGAGATACGCAGTATTTT; CDR3 protein: CASSRHKGRATGDTQYF
clone size: few; J gene: TRBJ2-1; V gene: TRBV30; D gene: NA; CDR3 DNA: TGTGCCTGGAGTCTAGACAACAGGGATGAGCAGTTCTTC; CDR3 protein: CAWSLDNRDEQFF
clone size: many; J gene: TRBJ2-5; V gene: TRBV14; D gene: NA; CDR3 DNA: TGTGCCAGCAGCCAAGAACCGCGAGAGACCCAGTACTTC; CDR3 protein: CASSQEPRETQYF
clone size: NA; J gene: TRBJ2-5; V gene: TRBV18; D gene: NA; CDR3 DNA: TGTGCCAGCTCACCGACAGACGGTCGAGAGACCCAGTACTTC; CDR3 protein: CASSPTDGRETQYF
clone size: NA; J gene: TRBJ2-5; V gene: TRBV5-6; D gene: NA; CDR3 DNA: TGTGCCAGCAGCTGGGACTACCAAGAGACCCAGTACTTC; CDR3 protein: CASSWDYQETQYF
clone size: NA; J gene: TRBJ2-2; V gene: TRBV5-1; D gene: TRBD1; CDR3 DNA: TGTGCCAGCAGCAGCGACAGGGACACCGGGGAGCTGTTTTTT; CDR3 protein: CASSSDRDTGELFF
clone size: NA; J gene: TRBJ2-7; V gene: TRBV29-1; D gene: NA; CDR3 DNA: TGCAGCGCCCGAAATGGATACGAGCAGTACTTC; CDR3 protein: CSARNGYEQYF
clone size: once; J gene: TRBJ2-6; V gene: TRBV28; D gene: NA; CDR3 DNA: TGTGCCAGCAGTTTAGGGGCAGGGACTGGGGCCAACGTCCTGACTTTC; CDR3 protein: CASSLGAGTGANVLTF
clone size: NA; J gene: TRBJ2-2; V gene: TRBV9; D gene: TRBD1; CDR3 DNA: TGTGCCAGCAGCGCCCGCGGGGACAGGGGAACCGGGGAGCTGTTTTTT; CDR3 protein: CASSARGDRGTGELFF
clone size: NA; J gene: TRBJ2-7; V gene: TRBV15; D gene: NA; CDR3 DNA: TGTGCCACCAGCAGAGATCAGGGAGACTGGCGCTTC; CDR3 protein: CATSRDQGDWRF
clone size: NA; J gene: TRBJ1-5; V gene: TRBV27; D gene: NA; CDR3 DNA: TGTGCCAGCAGTTCGGCAGGCCAGCCCCAGCATTTT; CDR3 protein: CASSSAGQPQHF
clone size: NA; J gene: TRBJ2-2; V gene: TRBV5-6; D gene: TRBD2; CDR3 DNA: TGTGCCAGCTCGCCCCGGAGACTAGCCTACACCGGGGAGCTGTTTTTT; CDR3 protein: CASSPRRLAYTGELFF
clone size: NA; J gene: TRBJ2-2; V gene: TRBV2; D gene: NA; CDR3 DNA: TGTGCCAGCAGTGCGTACCCCGGGGAGCTGTTTTTT; CDR3 protein: CASSAYPGELFF
clone size: NA; J gene: TRBJ1-2; V gene: TRBV25-1; D gene: NA; CDR3 DNA: TGTGCCAGCAGTGATGGCGAAATTAACTATGGCTACACCTTC; CDR3 protein: CASSDGEINYGYTF
clone size: NA; J gene: TRBJ1-2; V gene: TRBV19; D gene: NA; CDR3 DNA: TGTGCCAGTATGGACGCAAGTGGCTACACCTTC; CDR3 protein: CASMDASGYTF
clone size: NA; J gene: TRBJ1-2; V gene: TRBV2; D gene: TRBD1; CDR3 DNA: TGTGCCAGCAGTGAAACTCCAGGGGGCAGGGGTGGCTACACCTTC; CDR3 protein: CASSETPGGRGGYTF
clone size: few; J gene: TRBJ1-1; V gene: TRBV11-2; D gene: NA; CDR3 DNA: TGTGCCAGCAGCTTAGGCAGGGAGCTATTTCAATCCATGAACACTGAAGCTTTCTTT; CDR3 protein: CASSLGRELFQSMNTEAFF
clone size: NA; J gene: TRBJ2-3; V gene: TRBV6-5; D gene: NA; CDR3 DNA: TGTGCCAGCTCTTTTAGAGGGGCCAAGTCTGATACGCAGTATTTT; CDR3 protein: CASSFRGAKSDTQYF
clone size: NA; J gene: TRBJ2-5; V gene: TRBV18; D gene: NA; CDR3 DNA: TGTGCCAGCTCACCGCTCGTCGGAAACCAAGAGACCCAGTACTTC; CDR3 protein: CASSPLVGNQETQYF
clone size: NA; J gene: TRBJ1-1; V gene: TRBV25-1; D gene: NA; CDR3 DNA: TGTGCCAGCAGTGAATCACGGGGACGGGGCACTGAAGCTTTCTTT; CDR3 protein: CASSESRGRGTEAFF
clone size: NA; J gene: TRBJ1-5; V gene: TRBV5-1; D gene: NA; CDR3 DNA: TGCGCCAGCAGCTTGGGGGACACCAATCAGCCCCAGCATTTT; CDR3 protein: CASSLGDTNQPQHF
clone size: NA; J gene: TRBJ1-2; V gene: TRBV12-5; D gene: TRBD1; CDR3 DNA: TGTGCTAGTGGTCCCCAACGAACACAGGGGGACTATGGCTACACCTTC; CDR3 protein: CASGPQRTQGDYGYTF
clone size: NA; J gene: TRBJ1-6; V gene: TRBV4-1; D gene: NA; CDR3 DNA: TGCGCCAGCAGCCTCACAGGGAACAATTCACCCCTCCACTTT; CDR3 protein: CASSLTGNNSPLHF
clone size: NA; J gene: TRBJ2-3; V gene: TRBV30; D gene: NA; CDR3 DNA: TGTGCCTGGAGTGCGACAGATACGCAGTATTTT; CDR3 protein: CAWSATDTQYF
clone size: NA; J gene: TRBJ1-1; V gene: TRBV10-3; D gene: NA; CDR3 DNA: TGTGCCATCAGTGAGTCGGCAGCGAACACTGAAGCTTTCTTT; CDR3 protein: CAISESAANTEAFF
clone size: NA; J gene: TRBJ1-4; V gene: TRBV5-4; D gene: NA; CDR3 DNA: TGTGCCAGCAAGACAGCTCTGGGTGAAAAACTGTTTTTT; CDR3 protein: CASKTALGEKLFF
clone size: NA; J gene: TRBJ1-4; V gene: TRBV30; D gene: TRBD1; CDR3 DNA: TGTGCCTGGAGTCAGGACAGGATTAGTGGCGAAAAACTGTTTTTT; CDR3 protein: CAWSQDRISGEKLFF
clone size: NA; J gene: TRBJ2-5; V gene: TRBV18; D gene: NA; CDR3 DNA: TGTGCCAGCTCACTCTACCGGGCTGAGGGGACCCAGTACTTC; CDR3 protein: CASSLYRAEGTQYF